This TCR beta chain was observed in a study of early T cells in non-severe SARS-CoV-2 infection (TCRdb year 2021). Study-wide context: Because TCR sequencing relied on bulk RNA taken from unsorted whole blood, pairing of alpha and beta chains was not possible. What the authors observed across the whole study: VDJdb matching was skewed toward anti-spike CD8 responses, so virus-specific expansions were likely underestimated and private and CD4 specificities were missed.

Via the germline V gene, CDR1 is ENHRY and CDR2 SYGVKD. The CDR3 covers 12 residues, taking in both the cysteine and the phenylalanine. Of all the DNA, just the CDR3 is kept, 36 bases in frame from base 1. Trimming takes 6 bases from V and 0 bases from J, and the germline ends sit 3 bases apart. A case-control design nested within a healthcare worker cohort in London, UK, was used, with weekly nasopharyngeal swab PCR tests and blood sampling performed. Healthcare workers were enrolled in the week of the UK lockdown, from 23 to 31 March 2020, and were followed every week for up to roughly 15 weeks. Library preparation was by 5' RACE. The sequencing machine was a NextSeq 500. In the TCR library protocol, unique molecular identifiers were attached to individual cDNA molecules to correct for PCR bias and sequencing error. Both TCR alpha and beta chains were sequenced, and tight co-correlation was observed between alpha and beta sequence abundances in each sample. Per the authors' processing: Decombinator V4 was used to annotate TCR sequences for V gene, J gene and CDR3. TCRs were defined as expanded if a significant change between any two time points was detected under a Poisson model with p below 0.0001. TCR abundances were normalised to the total number of TCRs sequenced in each sample and reported as counts per million. TRAV1-2 paired with TRAJ12, TRAJ20 or TRAJ33 defined MAIT TCRs, while TRAV10 paired with TRAJ18 defined iNKT TCRs. VDJdb, accessed 1 November 2021, was searched for CMV, EBV and SARS-CoV-2 annotated TCRs, excluding TCRs annotated for multiple antigens. TCRdb's own reprocessing of the public reads used fastp at Q25 and MiXCR and kept productive beta chains. CDR3 protein duplicates are merged, each entry listing the most common genes and DNA. TCRdb's processing, not the study's, gives the V and J calls here. The sample table holds 65,000 to 85,000 distinct CDR3 sequences, of which about 13% were seen once. The ten largest account for about 1% of the sample.

This clonotype was detected many times. The target of this receptor is not known. No much larger clone is present one base from it, and per-base qualities are unavailable. The source of this sequence is an adult who was a healthcare worker with PCR-confirmed SARS-CoV-2 infection or an uninfected control (not recorded which). Sequenced material: whole blood. The rearrangement joined TRBV10-3 to TRBJ2-1, with no confident D gene call. Here is the DNA: TGTGCCATCAGAAGCTCCTACAATGAGCAGTTCTTC. This gives the protein CAIRSSYNEQFF.